This T cell receptor beta chain was captured by sequencing in a study of identical twins. Study findings and constraints: Donors were not followed over many years; analysis was cross-sectional.

TCRdb reprocessed the 5' RACE reads via MiXCR and lists one record per CDR3 protein. The data contain 350,000 to 400,000 distinct CDR3 sequences, around 9% of them singletons. This clonotype has just a few counts. Its matching antigen is unknown. Healthy Caucasians supplied all donations. Sample: naive T cells sorted from blood. This TCR was sampled from a woman aged 50 to 60 in good health.

The CDR3 is CATKGDWNNEQFF. Here the CDR3 DNA reads TGTGCCACAAAAGGGGACTGGAACAATGAGCAGTTCTTC. This chain connects TRBV19 to TRBJ2-1; weak D call: TRBD2 (6 bases). CDR1 is LNHDA and CDR2 is SQIVND in the germline V gene (reference sequence). The length of the CDR3 is 13 residues. Trimming cost V 10 bases and J 5 bases, with 15 bases left between them. Variable domain in full (rest from reference TRBV19 and TRBJ2-1): DGGITQSPKYLFRKEGQNVTLSCEQNLNHDAMYWYRQDPGQGLRLIYYSQIVNDFQKGDIAEGYSVSREKKESFPLTVTSAQKNPTAFYLCATKGDWNNEQFFGPGTRLTVL.